The clone carrying this T cell receptor beta chain appeared a single time. This specimen comes from a study of T cell changes during pregnancy in multiple sclerosis. TCRdb's copy holds only in-frame clones and misses some; the assay was immunoSEQ multiplex PCR. The table lists 40,000 to 50,000 clones, about 90% of them singletons. V was trimmed by 3 bases and J by 9 bases, leaving 12 bases between them. Germline V gene sequence: CDR1 SGHTA, CDR2 FQGNSA. The CDR3 has 13 residues. This clonotype originated in a female donor with multiple sclerosis, enrolled in a pregnancy study. The gene calls are TRBV7-2 and TRBJ2-1; D is undetermined. Sequenced material: CD8+ T cells from peripheral blood mononuclear cells, taken in the first trimester of pregnancy. The DNA for the CDR3 is TGTGCCAGCAGCTTTTCCCCATATAGTGAGCAGTTCTTC. Translating it yields CASSFSPYSEQFF.